This T cell receptor (beta chain) was retrieved from a study of cytomegalovirus exposure and HLA in healthy donors. Study-level points and caveats: TCR beta sequences numbering under 20,000 were associated with HLA alleles at 0.05 false discovery rate in a later analysis. In a later analysis, common viral pathogens appeared linked to several of the most significant clusters. Listed as cytomegalovirus-associated were 164 TCR beta chains.

About this clone: Antigen: not known.

Amplification used 60 Vbeta primers and 13 Jbeta primers. Sequenced by immunoSEQ multiplex PCR; TCRdb stores in-frame clones only, minus some. The sample records about 120,000 clones, about 86% being singletons. The source is a woman in her thirties or forties in good health and CMV-seronegative. Specimen: PBMCs.

The CDR3 DNA sequence: TGTGCCAGCAGTCTTCAGGGGGCTCGAACCGGGGAGCTGTTTTTT. Translating gives CASSLQGARTGELFF. The chain combines TRBV27 with TRBJ2-2, with TRBD1 matching 8 bases. The CDR3 length is 15 residues. The germline V gene encodes CDR1 MNHEY and CDR2 SMNVEV (reference sequence). J gave up 5 bases and V 5 bases, and 7 bases lay outside the gene matches.